What follows are 24 T cell receptor beta chains derived from one specimen sequenced in a study of blood T cell repertoires in COVID-19. Clones were sequenced by immunoSEQ multiplex PCR, and TCRdb holds only the in-frame ones, with some missing. The table shows 15,000 to 20,000 clones, with about 91% occurring only once. What was sequenced was PBMCs or T cells enriched from blood (not recorded which). The receptors shown here come from a woman aged 30 to 39 who had recovered from COVID-19.

This chain connects TRBV19 to TRBJ1-4; D is perhaps TRBD1 (6 bases). Trimming shortened V by 3 bases and J by 7 bases, and 12 bases separated the two germline ends. Germline V CDR1 and CDR2: LNHDA, SQIVND (reference sequence). The length of the CDR3 is 14 residues. CDR3 residues: CASSISQGREKLFF. CDR3 nucleotide sequence: TGTGCCAGTAGTATCTCACAGGGTCGTGAAAAACTGTTTTTT. The full variable domain, with the rest looked up from reference TRBV19 and TRBJ1-4, is DGGITQSPKYLFRKEGQNVTLSCEQNLNHDAMYWYRQDPGQGLRLIYYSQIVNDFQKGDIAEGYSVSREKKESFPLTVTSAQKNPTAFYLCASSISQGREKLFFGSGTQLSVL.

The chain recombines TRBV24-1 with TRBJ1-2, with 8 bases matching TRBD1. V lost 3 bases to trimming and J lost 6 bases; unmatched junction nucleotides: 5. The CDR3 totals 14 residues. Germline CDR1 is KGHDR and CDR2 is SFDVKD. CDR3 in DNA: TGTGCCACCAGTGATCATGGACAGGGTGATGGCTACACCTTC. As protein: CATSDHGQGDGYTF.

J is TRBJ2-3 and V is TRBV4-3, with 14 bases fitting TRBD2. The germline V gene encodes CDR1 LGHNA and CDR2 YSLEER. V trimming: 6 bases; J trimming: 5 bases; junction bases outside the gene matches: 7. CDR3 size: 16 residues. CDR3 residues: CASSLTSGGARDTQYF. The CDR3, as DNA: TGCGCCAGCAGTCTGACTAGCGGGGGGGCGAGAGATACGCAGTATTTT.

V usage is TRBV2 and J usage is TRBJ1-5, with D uncertain. CDR1 and CDR2 (germline): SNHLY, FYNNEI. V dropped 6 bases and J dropped 5 bases, with 17 bases sitting between them. This CDR3 has 15 amino acids. The DNA of the CDR3 is TGTGCCAGCAGCGGTCGGTCAGAACGGGATCAGCCCCAGCATTTT. Amino acids: CASSGRSERDQPQHF.

This chain links TRBV6-4 with TRBJ2-2; D uncertain. The CDR3 sequence is 16 residues long. Germline V gene sequence: CDR1 MRHNA, CDR2 SNTAGT. Trimming left V 0 bases short and J 2 bases short, with 10 bases between. CDR3 DNA: TGTGCCAGCAGTGACTCGCCCTCTACTAACACCGGGGAGCTGTTTTTT. This translates into CASSDSPSTNTGELFF.

The gene calls are TRBV7-2 and TRBJ1-3; 7 positions agree with TRBD1. After removal of 5 bases from V and 2 bases from J, the junction contained 3 bases not matched to a gene. CDR3 size: 14 residues. CDR1 is SGHTA and CDR2 is FQGNSA in the germline V gene. CDR3: CASSPGTAGNTIYF. As DNA, the CDR3 is TGTGCCAGCAGCCCAGGGACAGCTGGAAACACCATATATTTT.

The J gene is TRBJ1-1, the V gene TRBV30; unclear D gene. The CDR3 loop spans 13 amino acids. The V gene lost 3 bases and the J gene lost 6 bases, with 14 bases spanning the gap. Germline V CDR1 and CDR2: GTSNPN, SVGIG (reference sequence). The CDR3 DNA follows: TGTGCCTGGAGGAGGGAAGAGGGTGCTGAAGCTTTCTTT. This translates into CAWRREEGAEAFF.

The chain joins TRBV4-1 to TRBJ2-4; D not certain. The CDR3 spans 9 residues. V was shortened by 4 bases and J by 10 bases, with 2 bases between the two germline ends. Germline V gene lookup returns CDR1 MGHRA and CDR2 YSYEKL. The CDR3 sequence is CASSPIQYF. For the CDR3, the DNA is TGCGCCAGCAGCCCTATTCAGTACTTC.

The gene calls are TRBV19 and TRBJ2-2; 7 bases are a match to TRBD2. The V gene's germline CDR1 is LNHDA and CDR2 SQIVND (reference sequence). There are 13 residues in the CDR3. With 5 bases clipped from V and 6 bases from J, the junction kept 3 bases outside the gene matches. In DNA, the CDR3 is TGTGCCAGTAGTGTAGGGAGGGCCGGGGAGCTGTTTTTT. It codes for CASSVGRAGELFF.

The gene calls are TRBV19 and TRBJ2-7; 12 bases align to TRBD1. Germline-derived CDR1 and CDR2 are LNHDA and SQIVND (reference sequence). There are 14 residues in the CDR3. J gave up 6 bases and V 3 bases, and 3 bases lay outside the gene matches. This CDR3 is CASSIRDRGPEQYF. The CDR3 DNA sequence: TGTGCCAGTAGTATCCGGGACAGGGGGCCCGAGCAGTACTTC. Using reference TRBV19 and TRBJ2-7 for the parts outside the CDR3, the full variable domain is DGGITQSPKYLFRKEGQNVTLSCEQNLNHDAMYWYRQDPGQGLRLIYYSQIVNDFQKGDIAEGYSVSREKKESFPLTVTSAQKNPTAFYLCASSIRDRGPEQYFGPGTRLTVT.

V usage is TRBV4-1 and J usage is TRBJ2-7; 7 bases are shared with TRBD2. The V gene end was trimmed by 3 bases and the J gene end by 3 bases; junction bases not matched to a gene: 17. Germline V gene data show CDR1 as MGHRA and CDR2 as YSYEKL. The CDR3 contains 18 residues. The CDR3 nucleotides are TGCGCCAGCAGCCAGTGGGAGGGGACCACCCTTTCCTTCTACGAGCAGTACTTC. This translates into CASSQWEGTTLSFYEQYF.

The rearrangement uses TRBV3-1 (or the pseudogene TRBV3-2) and TRBJ2-1, with TRBD2 identical over 11 bases. V lost 6 bases to trimming and J lost 2 bases; unmatched junction nucleotides: 9. This CDR3 region has 17 residues. Germline loops: CDR1 LGHDT, CDR2 YNNKEL (reference sequence). CDR3 in DNA: TGTGCCAGCAGACATAGGGCTAGCGGGGGGACCTACAATGAGCAGTTCTTC. Its translation is CASRHRASGGTYNEQFF.

The V and J genes are TRBV5-4 and TRBJ1-1; no clear D. This CDR3 comprises 15 residues. Germline CDR1 is SGHNT and CDR2 is YYREEE (reference sequence). Trimming pared 0 bases from V and 6 bases from J, leaving 15 bases between. This CDR3 is CASSLALRGKSEAFF. The DNA of the CDR3 is TGTGCCAGCAGCTTGGCCCTGCGCGGGAAGTCTGAAGCTTTCTTT.

V and J are TRBV25-1 and TRBJ1-2; D might be TRBD1 (5 bases). V was clipped by 3 bases and J by 8 bases, with 10 bases between them. Per the germline V gene, CDR1 is MGHDK and CDR2 is SYGVNS. CDR3 length: 12 residues. In DNA, the CDR3 is TGTGCCAGCAGTGAGGGGGGTTGGGGCTACACCTTC. As protein: CASSEGGWGYTF.

This sequence joins TRBV7-2 and TRBJ2-2; D unclear. This CDR3 has 13 residues. V dropped 1 base and J dropped 6 bases, with 6 bases sitting between them. CDR1 and CDR2 (germline): SGHTA, FQGNSA. The CDR3 is CASSLEAAGELFF. The CDR3 DNA is TGTGCCAGCAGCTTAGAGGCGGCCGGGGAGCTGTTTTTT. The complete variable domain, with remaining parts taken from reference TRBV7-2 and TRBJ2-2, reads GAGVSQSPSNKVTEKGKDVELRCDPISGHTALYWYRQSLGQGLEFLIYFQGNSAPDKSGLPSDRFSAERTGGSVSTLTIQRTQQEDSAVYLCASSLEAAGELFFGEGSRLTVL.

This chain connects TRBV15 to TRBJ2-3; D possibly corresponds to TRBD2 (6 bases). V lost 0 bases and J lost 2, with 9 bases in between. CDR3 length: 15 amino acids. In germline, CDR1 is LNHNV, CDR2 YYDKDF (reference sequence). The CDR3, as DNA: TGTGCCACCAGCAGAGAGGGCGGGGTCACAGATACGCAGTATTTT. Amino acids: CATSREGGVTDTQYF.

The chain recombines TRBV19 with TRBJ2-7, with 8 bases fitting TRBD2. The CDR3 runs to 15 residues. CDR1 is LNHDA, CDR2 SQIVND, per germline (reference sequence). V trimming: 8 bases; J trimming: 7 bases; junction bases outside the gene matches: 16. The CDR3 nucleotides read TGTGCCAGTCGATTGGCCGGGACTAGACCCTGGGAGCAGTACTTC. Translated, it gives CASRLAGTRPWEQYF. The full variable domain, with the rest looked up from reference TRBV19 and TRBJ2-7, is DGGITQSPKYLFRKEGQNVTLSCEQNLNHDAMYWYRQDPGQGLRLIYYSQIVNDFQKGDIAEGYSVSREKKESFPLTVTSAQKNPTAFYLCASRLAGTRPWEQYFGPGTRLTVT.

The V gene is TRBV9, the J gene TRBJ1-2, with D possibly TRBD1 on 6 matching bases. The germline V gene has CDR1 SGDLS and CDR2 YYNGEE. Trimming removed 7 bases at V and 6 bases at J, with 13 bases between. This CDR3 contains 12 residues. The CDR3 sequence is CASAGESHGYTF. The CDR3 DNA sequence: TGTGCCAGCGCAGGGGAATCACATGGCTACACCTTC.

J is TRBJ1-4 and V is TRBV6-5; TRBD1 might be the D (5 bases). This CDR3 has 15 residues. Germline V CDR1 and CDR2: MNHEY, SVGAGI. V was pared by 2 bases and J by 1 base, with 8 bases between. The chain's CDR3 is CASSYGGETNEKLFF. The CDR3 region has the DNA TGTGCCAGCAGTTACGGAGGGGAAACTAATGAAAAACTGTTTTTT.

The V gene is TRBV30, the J gene TRBJ2-3; TRBD1 matches 7 bases. V was clipped by 4 bases and J by 2 bases; unmatched bases: 6. The CDR3 length is 14 residues. CDR1 GTSNPN and CDR2 SVGIG come from the germline V gene (reference sequence). The CDR3 reads CAWTRDRDTDTQYF. Here the CDR3 DNA reads TGTGCCTGGACCCGGGACAGAGACACAGATACGCAGTATTTT.

V is TRBV4-1 and J is TRBJ1-2; a weak D match, TRBD1 (5 bases). CDR1 and CDR2 from the germline V gene are MGHRA and YSYEKL. The CDR3 covers 14 residues. Trimming pared 0 bases from V and 4 bases from J, leaving 9 bases between. CDR3: CASSQDAGPYGYTF. The DNA for the CDR3 is TGCGCCAGCAGCCAAGACGCGGGACCCTATGGCTACACCTTC.

This clone was observed once. This chain uses TRBV6-6 with TRBJ1-1; 8 bases map to TRBD1. Trimming cost V 7 bases and J 0 bases; bases outside gene matches: 10. Germline CDR1 reads MNHNY; CDR2 reads SVGAGI (reference sequence). CDR3 size: 16 residues. CDR3 bases: TGTGCCAGCAACTTCCCCCCGGGACAGGTGAACACTGAAGCTTTCTTT. It translates to CASNFPPGQVNTEAFF.

The chain is built from TRBV27 and TRBJ1-6; 11 nucleotides align to TRBD1. This CDR3 comprises 15 residues. Germline values: CDR1 MNHEY, CDR2 SMNVEV (reference sequence). Trimming cost V 5 bases and J 9 bases; bases outside gene matches: 6. The CDR3 loop reads CASSAGQGAGSPLHF. CDR3 coding DNA: TGTGCCAGCAGTGCCGGACAGGGGGCTGGTTCACCCCTCCACTTT.

The chain employs TRBV23-1 and TRBJ2-4; possibly TRBD2 for D (5 bases). TRBV23-1 carries the ORF label, with uncertain function. V lost 0 bases and J 0 bases, leaving 9 bases between the germline ends. The CDR3 has 16 residues. Here the CDR3 DNA reads TGCGCCAGCAGTCAATCCAGAGGACTAGCCAAAAACATTCAGTACTTC. Amino acid sequence: CASSQSRGLAKNIQYF.